The 32 T cell receptor beta chains in this list originate from one sample, sequenced in a study of T cells in Graves' hyperthyroidism and ophthalmopathy. Amplification of TCR beta CDR3 regions was performed using RNA transcripts as template. HTBI primers were employed in a first-round RT-PCR of the TCR CDR3. A single record per CDR3 protein comes from TCRdb applying MiXCR to the multiplex PCR reads. Here the sample spans just under 750,000 distinct CDR3 sequences, approximately 36% being singletons. The sequencing input was blood. These receptors came from a woman in her thirties or forties with Graves' hyperthyroidism.

This clonotype was counted many times. The V gene is TRBV2, the J gene TRBJ1-4; no clear D gene. The ends were cut back, 1 base at V and 13 bases at J, with 7 bases in the middle. CDR1 SNHLY and CDR2 FYNNEI come from the germline V gene. The CDR3 extends over 11 amino acids. The CDR3: CASSEGGRLFF. DNA for the CDR3: TGTGCCAGCAGTGAAGGAGGTAGACTGTTTTTT.

The rearrangement uses TRBV6-5 and TRBJ2-2; possible D gene TRBD1, 6 bases. The CDR3 sequence is 17 residues long. Germline CDR1 and CDR2: MNHEY and SVGAGI. Deletions cut 5 bases from V and 8 bases from J, with 24 bases between. CDR3 bases: TGTGCCAGCAGTACCCGAACCGGGACACGGGTTTCGGGGGAGCTGTTTTTT. Translation gives CASSTRTGTRVSGELFF.

The J gene is TRBJ1-5, the V gene TRBV7-2; TRBD1 might be the D (5 bases). The V gene lost 7 bases and the J gene lost 4 bases, with 17 bases spanning the gap. This CDR3 has 15 amino acids. Per germline, CDR1 SGHTA and CDR2 FQGNSA. This CDR3 reads CASTSLGGHNQPQHF. The CDR3 DNA sequence: TGTGCCAGCACCTCTCTGGGGGGTCATAATCAGCCCCAGCATTTT.

The chain uses TRBV19 and TRBJ2-2, with 8 nucleotides matching TRBD1. Germline trimming cut 11 bases from V and 3 bases from J; bases unmatched to any gene: 11. The CDR3 consists of 15 residues. Germline CDR1 is LNHDA and CDR2 is SQIVND (reference sequence). The CDR3 spells CASTYRTGYTGELFF. The CDR3 DNA reads TGTGCCTCAACGTACCGGACAGGGTACACCGGGGAGCTGTTTTTT.

This clonotype was recorded a few times. The chain uses TRBV11-3 and TRBJ1-2; 7 bases match TRBD1. Unmatched junction bases numbered 7, after V lost 6 bases and J lost 3 bases. The V gene's germline CDR1 is SGHNT and CDR2 YENEEA. CDR3 length equals 14 residues. The CDR3 spells CASRQTGTDYGYTF. The CDR3 bases are TGTGCCAGCAGGCAAACCGGGACAGACTATGGCTACACCTTC.

The genes are TRBV6-1 and TRBJ2-2; 7 bases align to TRBD1. Germline V gene sequence: CDR1 MNHNS, CDR2 SASEGT. The CDR3 runs 14 residues. The ends lost 8 bases at V and 0 bases at J; junction bases unmatched: 3. CDR3 in DNA: TGTGCCAGCTACGACAGGGCGAACACCGGGGAGCTGTTTTTT. This translates into CASYDRANTGELFF.

The table lists this clonotype with many counts. The rearrangement joins TRBV5-8 to TRBJ1-4, with a possible D match to TRBD1 (5 bases). The germline gives CDR1 SGHTS, CDR2 YDEGEE. V lost 2 bases, J lost 15 bases, and 14 bases lay in between. The CDR3 extends over 12 amino acids. In DNA form, the CDR3 reads TGTGCCAGCAGCTTTCGCAGGGAAGGCATGTTTTTT. Amino acid sequence: CASSFRREGMFF.

This clonotype has at least ten counts. CDR3 bases: TGTGCCAGCAGCAACACAGGGGGTGATTCACCCCTCCACTTT. This codes for CASSNTGGDSPLHF. The chain uses TRBV7-6 and TRBJ1-6; 8 bases match TRBD1. Germline V gives CDR1 SGHVS, CDR2 FNYEAQ. This CDR3 region has 14 residues. Losses at the gene ends were 5 bases for V and 8 bases for J; bases not matched to a gene: 5.

This clonotype was seen a few times. The chain carries TRBV6-2 or TRBV6-3 and TRBJ2-7, with 8 bases identical to TRBD1. V was clipped by 8 bases and J by 4 bases; unmatched bases: 4. CDR3 length: 12 amino acids. Germline V lookup: CDR1 MNHEY, CDR2 SVGEGT. CDR3 amino acids: CASADRGYEQYF. The CDR3 DNA is TGTGCCAGCGCCGACAGGGGATACGAGCAGTACTTC.

V gene TRBV7-9 combines with J gene TRBJ1-6; TRBD1 aligns across 8 bases. CDR3 size: 14 residues. V lost 8 bases and J lost 9; bases outside the gene matches: 9. The germline gives CDR1 SEHNR, CDR2 FQNEAQ (reference sequence). CDR3 sequence reads: CASAGRQGSSPLHF. DNA for the CDR3: TGTGCCAGCGCAGGTAGACAGGGGAGTTCACCCCTCCACTTT.

This clonotype was picked up many times. The V gene is TRBV7-2, the J gene TRBJ1-1; no firm D call. Germline CDR1 reads SGHTA; CDR2 reads FQGNSA. The length of the CDR3 is 11 residues. V shed 6 bases and J shed 10 bases, with 12 bases lying between them. CDR3 bases: TGTGCCAGCAGGCTTGTTTCGGGAGCTTTCTTT. Its translation: CASRLVSGAFF.

This clonotype was found many times. The chain employs TRBV24-1 and TRBJ2-7; possible D gene TRBD1, 5 bases. The CDR3 extends over 14 amino acids. CDR1 is KGHDR, CDR2 SFDVKD, per germline. Trimming removed 7 bases at V and 1 base at J, with 13 bases between. CDR3 nucleotide sequence: TGTGCCACCAGACCGTCAGGGTATTCCTACGAGCAGTACTTC. As protein: CATRPSGYSYEQYF.

In its sample, this clonotype was seen many times. The J gene is TRBJ1-3, the V gene TRBV24-1; tentative D call: TRBD1 (6 bases). Per germline, CDR1 KGHDR and CDR2 SFDVKD. CDR3 size: 14 residues. Trimming pared 4 bases from V and 6 bases from J, leaving 12 bases between. CDR3 sequence (DNA): TGTGCCACCAGTGAAACGGGGGCAGAAAACACCATATATTTT. Protein product: CATSETGAENTIYF.

This clonotype has at least ten counts. The CDR3 sequence is CASSSSRTVREQYF. CDR3 bases: TGTGCCAGCAGCTCATCCCGAACTGTCCGCGAGCAGTACTTC. V usage is TRBV7-2 and J usage is TRBJ2-7; the D is unclear. This CDR3 region has 14 residues. Germline V gives CDR1 SGHTA, CDR2 FQGNSA. Trimming removed 4 bases from V and 6 bases from J, with 16 bases in between.

This clonotype occurred many times. As DNA, the CDR3 is TGTGCCAGTAGCCAGTCTGGACTCCTTACCTTC. The encoded protein is CASSQSGLLTF. The chain carries TRBV19 and TRBJ1-2; no clear D. The CDR3 covers 11 residues. V gave up 6 bases and J gave up 14 bases, with 16 bases separating them. Germline values: CDR1 LNHDA, CDR2 SQIVND (reference sequence).

The sample holds many counts of this clonotype. The chain employs TRBV9 and TRBJ1-4; D is undetermined. With 0 bases removed from V and 7 bases from J, the gap between germline ends came to 4 bases. Germline CDR1 reads SGDLS; CDR2 reads YYNGEE. This CDR3 is 12 amino acids long. Here the CDR3 DNA reads TGTGCCAGCAGCGTAGACGGTGAAAAACTGTTTTTT. This translates into CASSVDGEKLFF.

The V and J genes are TRBV4-3 and TRBJ2-2, with TRBD2 identical over 15 bases. This CDR3 has 20 amino acids. V trimming: 4 bases; J trimming: 0 bases; junction bases outside the gene matches: 9. From germline, CDR1 is LGHNA and CDR2 YSLEER. The CDR3 DNA sequence: TGCGCCAGCAGCCCGGGACTAGCGGGAGGATACCGAACGAACACCGGGGAGCTGTTTTTT. Translation: CASSPGLAGGYRTNTGELFF.

The CDR3 region is CASGFGGLNQPQHF. Written as DNA, the CDR3 is TGTGCCAGCGGCTTTGGGGGCCTCAATCAGCCCCAGCATTTT. The rearrangement links TRBV6-5 to TRBJ1-5; perhaps TRBD1 as D (6 bases). The germline V gene encodes CDR1 MNHEY and CDR2 SVGAGI. The V end was cut by 8 bases, the J end by 3 bases, with 14 bases between. The CDR3 is 14 amino acids.

The chain recombines TRBV7-2 with TRBJ1-2, with D perhaps matching TRBD1 (6 bases). The V gene lost 2 bases and the J gene lost 0 bases, with 10 bases spanning the gap. The CDR3 runs to 15 residues. Germline V gives CDR1 SGHTA, CDR2 FQGNSA. Here the CDR3 reads CASSLYREANYGYTF. DNA of the CDR3: TGTGCCAGCAGCTTATACAGGGAAGCTAACTATGGCTACACCTTC.

Note on this clonotype: One end of the junction is discordant with germline, which a read error may explain. The genes are TRBV15 and TRBJ1-3; D is unresolved. This CDR3 has 8 amino acids. The germline CDR1 and CDR2 sequences are LNHNV and YYDKDF (reference sequence). The CDR3 reads CATSRDRF. CDR3 coding DNA: TGTGCCACCAGCAGAGATCGATTC. The full variable domain, rest sourced from reference TRBV15 and TRBJ1-3, is DAMVIQNPRYQVTQFGKPVTLSCSQTLNHNVMYWYQQKSSQAPKLLFHYYDKDFNNEADTPDNFQSRRPNTSFCFLDIRSPGLGDTAMYLCATSRDRFGEGSWLTVV.

This clonotype has a count of ten or more. The chain combines TRBV15 with TRBJ2-2; 8 bases are a match to TRBD1. The germline gives CDR1 LNHNV, CDR2 YYDKDF (reference sequence). With V trimmed by 3 bases and J by 4 bases, 4 bases remained unmatched. This CDR3 contains 15 residues. CDR3: CATSRATGGTGELFF. CDR3 nucleotides: TGTGCCACCAGCAGGGCTACAGGGGGCACCGGGGAGCTGTTTTTT.

This clonotype was seen only a few times. V is TRBV6-6 and J is TRBJ1-1; a weak D match, TRBD1 (5 bases). Trimming pared 3 bases from V and 5 bases from J, leaving 13 bases between. The CDR3 covers 14 residues. Germline V gives CDR1 MNHNY, CDR2 SVGAGI (reference sequence). The CDR3: CASSYGDERTEAFF. In DNA, the CDR3 is TGTGCCAGCAGTTATGGGGACGAACGGACTGAAGCTTTCTTT.

To note about this clonotype: Being one base from a much bigger clone, this may be a read error. The V gene is TRBV20-1, the J gene TRBJ1-2, with a tentative D call TRBD1 (5 bases). Germline CDR1 is DFQATT and CDR2 is SNEGSKA (reference sequence). The germline V and J ends were trimmed by 0 bases and 13 bases, with 15 bases remaining between them. The CDR3 covers 12 residues. The CDR3 is CSARDWDGLCTF. CDR3 sequence (DNA): TGCAGTGCTAGAGATTGGGACGGCCTCTGCACCTTC.

CDR3 in amino acids: CASSRQSLQNTEAFF. The CDR3 nucleotides read TGTGCCAGCAGCCGGCAGTCCCTGCAGAACACTGAAGCTTTCTTT. The genes are TRBV7-9 and TRBJ1-1; no clear D. Per germline, CDR1 SEHNR and CDR2 FQNEAQ (reference sequence). The CDR3 spans 15 residues. Trimming left V 5 bases short and J 1 base short, with 14 bases between.

In its sample, this clonotype was seen many times. The V call is TRBV19, the J call TRBJ1-5; D may be TRBD1 (5 bases). This CDR3 comprises 15 residues. V was pared by 4 bases and J by 4 bases, with 14 bases between. CDR1 and CDR2 (germline): LNHDA, SQIVND (reference sequence). The CDR3 DNA follows: TGTGCCAGTAGTACGCCGGGACGGCAAAATCAGCCCCAGCATTTT. Translation gives CASSTPGRQNQPQHF.

The genes are TRBV20-1 and TRBJ2-7; TRBD2 matches at 10 bases. CDR3 size: 14 residues. The ends lost 4 bases at V and 7 bases at J; junction bases unmatched: 10. Germline V gene sequence: CDR1 DFQATT, CDR2 SNEGSKA (reference sequence). This CDR3 reads CSAMGLAGVWEQYF. CDR3 coding DNA: TGCAGTGCTATGGGGCTAGCGGGAGTGTGGGAGCAGTACTTC.

J is TRBJ2-7 and V is TRBV29-1, with a weak D call TRBD1 (6 bases). Germline V gives CDR1 SQVTM, CDR2 ANQGSEA. The CDR3 length is 13 residues. The V gene lost 6 bases and the J gene lost 3 bases, with 15 bases spanning the gap. The CDR3 nucleotides read TGCAGCGTGACTGGGACAAAAATCTACGAGCAGTACTTC. This codes for CSVTGTKIYEQYF.

V and J are TRBV29-1 and TRBJ1-1; 8 nucleotides line up with TRBD1. V lost 8 bases to trimming and J lost 4 bases; unmatched junction nucleotides: 6. The CDR3 contains 12 residues. Germline V gene data show CDR1 as SQVTM and CDR2 as ANQGSEA. Here the CDR3 reads CSLSRGPTEAFF. CDR3 bases: TGCAGCTTAAGCAGGGGGCCCACTGAAGCTTTCTTT.

This clonotype was observed a handful of times. This CDR3 is missing its conserved last phenylalanine or tryptophan, likely due to a read error. No DNA is shown, since the ends of the CDR3 on it are uncertain; the CDR3 is the one TCRdb lists. This rearrangement joins TRBV11-2 to TRBJ2-5. The CDR3 length equals 8 residues, ends included. The germline CDR1 and CDR2 sequences are SGHAT and FQNNGV. CDR3 sequence reads: CASSLRTT.

As concerns this clonotype: Germline is not matched at one junction end, which may reflect a read error. This rearrangement joins TRBV15 to TRBJ2-2; the D call may be TRBD1 or TRBD2 (5 bases each). This CDR3 contains 16 residues. CDR1 is LNHNV, CDR2 YYDKDF, per germline (reference sequence). CDR3 nucleotides: TGCGCCACCAGCAGAGTCAGGGTGGACGGCACCGGGAAGCTGTTTTTT. Residues: CATSRVRVDGTGKLFF.

The chain links TRBV3-1 to TRBJ1-3; D gene ambiguous. Germline CDR1 reads LGHDT; CDR2 reads YNNKEL (reference sequence). The CDR3 has 14 amino acids. Trimming left V 3 bases short and J 1 base short, with 7 bases between. CDR3 sequence reads: CASSHGPSGNTIYF. CDR3 in DNA: TGTGCCAGCAGCCATGGCCCTTCTGGAAACACCATATATTTT. The complete variable domain, with remaining parts taken from reference TRBV3-1 and TRBJ1-3, reads DTAVSQTPKYLVTQMGNDKSIKCEQNLGHDTMYWYKQDSKKFLKIMFSYNNKELIINETVPNRFSPKSPDKAHLNLHINSLELGDSAVYFCASSHGPSGNTIYFGEGSWLTVV.

V gene TRBV11-2 combines with J gene TRBJ2-5, with 9 positions matching TRBD2. Germline assignment: CDR1 SGHAT and CDR2 FQNNGV. V was clipped by 5 bases and J by 4 bases; unmatched bases: 8. The CDR3 covers 15 residues. The CDR3 nucleotides read TGTGCCAGCAGCCGGACTGGCGGGGGGGCAGAGACCCAGTACTTC. This gives the protein CASSRTGGGAETQYF.